The following is a T cell receptor beta chain sequence with its context. These data originate in a study of long-term antiretroviral therapy in people with HIV. V shed 2 bases and J shed 3 bases, with 17 bases lying between them. The CDR3 runs 16 residues. Germline CDR1 is ENHRY and CDR2 is SYGVKD. Researchers ran immunoSEQ v3.0 at survey level. Here immunoSEQ multiplex PCR was the method, and the copy in TCRdb shows in-frame clones only, minus some. Among 20,000 to 25,000 clones listed, 76% were seen once. This specimen consisted of unsorted PBMCs, obtained 1.1 years before starting antiretroviral therapy. This clonotype was obtained from a woman in her 40s with HIV. The chain uses TRBV10-3 and TRBJ2-7, with D possibly TRBD1 on 5 matching bases. The CDR3 DNA sequence: TGTGCCATCAGTGAGAAGACCTCAGGGTCTGGCTACGAGCAGTACTTC. Its protein is CAISEKTSGSGYEQYF.